Given below is one T cell receptor (beta chain) in context. Its target is unknown. This specimen belongs to a study of T cells after yellow fever vaccination. General study results and limits: High-abundance clonotypes from the bulk population could contaminate FACS-sorted repertoires.

From the 5' RACE reads, TCRdb called clonotypes with MiXCR, one entry per CDR3 protein. There are hundreds of thousands of distinct CDR3 sequences in the sample; under 9% occur only once, and over 3% lies in the top ten. Trimming shortened V by 6 bases and J by 9 bases, and 17 bases separated the two germline ends. Germline-derived CDR1 and CDR2 are SEHNR and FQNEAQ (reference sequence). The CDR3 has 13 residues. The genes are TRBV7-9 and TRBJ2-5; tentative D call: TRBD2 (6 bases). Specimen: CD4+ T cells sorted from PBMCs, collected 5 days after the yellow fever booster vaccination. The sequence came from a man aged 18 to 29 who received the YFV17D yellow fever vaccine. The CDR3 loop reads CASRKRRDGAQYF. In DNA, the CDR3 is TGTGCCAGCAGAAAAAGGCGGGACGGGGCCCAGTACTTC.